These 27 T cell receptor beta chains share one sample of origin, sequenced in a study of T cell responses to AZD1222 COVID-19 vaccine. The table came from immunoSEQ multiplex PCR; TCRdb's copy has only in-frame clones and leaves some out. The sample lists approximately 120,000 clones, roughly 92% seen once, with about 0.91% in the top ten. Here the sequenced sample was peripheral blood, taken on day 0 of AZD1222 vaccination. These receptors were taken from an adult in good health.

The chain employs TRBV6-1 and TRBJ1-3; D uncertain. CDR3 size: 14 residues. Trimming took 1 base from V and 0 from J, leaving 4 bases between them. CDR1 and CDR2 (germline): MNHNS, SASEGT. Here the CDR3 reads CASSEGSSGNTIYF. In DNA, the CDR3 is TGTGCCAGCAGTGAAGGGAGCTCTGGAAACACCATATATTTT.

CDR3 amino acids: CASSGGEAFF. DNA of the CDR3: TGTGCCAGTAGCGGGGGGGAAGCTTTCTTT. The chain uses TRBV19 and TRBJ1-1; tentative D call: TRBD1 (5 bases). Per germline, CDR1 LNHDA and CDR2 SQIVND (reference sequence). The CDR3 has 10 amino acids. V was shortened by 6 bases and J by 8 bases, with 7 bases between the two germline ends.

In its sample, this clone was seen once. V is TRBV2 and J is TRBJ2-7, with a tentative D call TRBD2 (6 bases). Deletions cut 5 bases from V and 2 bases from J, with 7 bases between. The CDR3 sequence is 12 residues long. Germline V gene sequence: CDR1 SNHLY, CDR2 FYNNEI. The CDR3 bases are TGTGCCAGCAGTCGGGGGACCTACGAGCAGTACTTC. Its translation: CASSRGTYEQYF.

This clone appeared a single time. The V and J genes are TRBV2 and TRBJ2-7, with D uncertain. Germline lookup yields CDR1 SNHLY and CDR2 FYNNEI. This CDR3 spans 13 amino acids. V was shortened by 7 bases and J by 3 bases, with 13 bases between the two germline ends. The CDR3, as DNA: TGTGCCAGCATTTCGGGTCGTAACTACGAGCAGTACTTC. It yields the protein CASISGRNYEQYF.

V gene TRBV19 combines with J gene TRBJ2-3; TRBD1 agrees at 8 bases. Germline V gene lookup returns CDR1 LNHDA and CDR2 SQIVND (reference sequence). The V and J ends lost 8 bases and 2 bases, in that order; junction bases with no gene match: 9. The length of the CDR3 is 15 residues. The CDR3 loop reads CASRRNRGDTDTQYF. The CDR3 nucleotides read TGTGCCAGTCGTAGAAACAGGGGGGACACAGATACGCAGTATTTT.

The V and J genes are TRBV7-6 and TRBJ2-1; 8 bases match TRBD1. The germline CDR1 and CDR2 sequences are SGHVS and FNYEAQ. Trimming cost V 5 bases and J 4 bases; bases outside gene matches: 7. The CDR3 extends over 15 amino acids. CDR3 protein: CASSLGTGDYNEQFF. The CDR3 bases are TGTGCCAGCAGCCTTGGGACAGGAGATTACAATGAGCAGTTCTTC.

The V and J genes are TRBV6-6 and TRBJ2-4; weak D call: TRBD1 (6 bases). The germline CDR1 and CDR2 sequences are MNHNY and SVGAGI (reference sequence). The CDR3 is 14 amino acids. With 4 bases removed from V and 6 bases from J, the gap between germline ends came to 13 bases. CDR3 coding DNA: TGTGCCAGCAGTTCGGACAGATCGAGAAACATTCAGTACTTC. It is translated as CASSSDRSRNIQYF.

The CDR3, as DNA: TGCGCCAGCATGCCTCGGACAGGGAACTATGGCTACACCTTC. Encoded protein: CASMPRTGNYGYTF. This rearrangement joins TRBV5-1 to TRBJ1-2; TRBD1 agrees at 8 bases. The germline CDR1 and CDR2 sequences are SGHRS and YFSETQ. The length of the CDR3 is 14 residues. J was trimmed by 2 bases and V by 6 bases; bases with no gene match: 6.

The V call is TRBV29-1, the J call TRBJ1-1; 7 nucleotides match TRBD1. CDR1 is SQVTM, CDR2 ANQGSEA, per germline. This CDR3 spans 13 amino acids. V shed 7 bases, J shed 5 bases, and the junction held 10 bases outside the gene matches. CDR3: CSGNRGSGTEAFF. The DNA of the CDR3 is TGCAGCGGGAACAGGGGATCGGGGACTGAAGCTTTCTTT.

The genes are TRBV5-5 and TRBJ1-2, with TRBD1 matching 9 bases. Per germline, CDR1 SGHKS and CDR2 YYEKEE (reference sequence). Trimming cost V 2 bases and J 6 bases; bases outside gene matches: 5. The CDR3 length is 14 residues. CDR3 residues: CASSFWTGEDGYTF. The CDR3 nucleotides read TGTGCCAGCAGCTTCTGGACAGGGGAGGATGGCTACACCTTC.

The rearrangement joins TRBV6-2 or TRBV6-3 to TRBJ2-7, with D perhaps matching TRBD1 or TRBD2 (6 bases each). This CDR3 has 16 amino acids. V was shortened by 0 bases and J by 7 bases, with 19 bases between the two germline ends. Germline V gene sequence: CDR1 MNHEY, CDR2 SVGEGT. The CDR3 here is CASSYSIALGGIEQYF. The CDR3 DNA sequence: TGTGCCAGCAGTTACTCGATCGCACTAGGGGGGATTGAGCAGTACTTC.

The chain employs TRBV5-1 and TRBJ2-5; D is unresolved. The CDR3 spans 13 residues. V gave up 1 base and J gave up 3 bases, with 7 bases separating them. CDR1 and CDR2 from the germline V gene are SGHRS and YFSETQ. The DNA of the CDR3 is TGCGCCAGCAGCTTGTATGGTGAAGAGACCCAGTACTTC. Residues: CASSLYGEETQYF.

The rearrangement joins TRBV12-1 to TRBJ2-3; TRBD1 is the table's D call and was not checked against the DNA. TRBV12-1 is annotated as a pseudogene. CDR3 size: 11 residues. DNA for the CDR3: TGTGCCAGCAGCCACACAGATACGCAGTATTTT. Translation gives CASSHTDTQYF.

The chain carries TRBV6-5 and TRBJ2-7, with 7 bases fitting TRBD1. The CDR3 extends over 15 amino acids. CDR1 is MNHEY, CDR2 SVGAGI, per germline. V gave up 2 bases and J gave up 0 bases; unmatched junction bases: 4. CDR3 sequence reads: CASSYATGISYEQYF. Here the CDR3 DNA reads TGTGCCAGCAGTTACGCGACAGGGATCTCCTACGAGCAGTACTTC.

This clone was observed a single time. J is TRBJ2-7 and V is TRBV11-2; D is unresolved. This CDR3 is 13 amino acids long. V lost 0 bases, J lost 3 bases, and 6 bases lay in between. Germline V gene lookup returns CDR1 SGHAT and CDR2 FQNNGV. The CDR3 reads CASSLDPSYEQYF. The CDR3 DNA is TGTGCCAGCAGCTTAGACCCTAGCTACGAGCAGTACTTC.

The V gene is TRBV5-6, the J gene TRBJ2-3; possibly TRBD1 or TRBD2 for D (5 bases each). CDR1 and CDR2 (germline): SGHDT, YYEEEE. The CDR3 contains 15 residues. The V gene lost 1 base and the J gene lost 1 base, with 10 bases spanning the gap. CDR3 sequence: CASSLWGSGTDTQYF. The CDR3 DNA reads as TGTGCCAGCAGCTTGTGGGGGTCAGGCACAGATACGCAGTATTTT. Full variable domain (remainder filled in from reference TRBV5-6 and TRBJ2-3): DAGVTQSPTHLIKTRGQQVTLRCSPKSGHDTVSWYQQALGQGPQFIFQYYEEEERQRGNFPDRFSGHQFPNYSSELNVNALLLGDSALYLCASSLWGSGTDTQYFGPGTRLTVL.

This chain joins TRBV6-2 or TRBV6-3 and TRBJ2-5, with a tentative D call TRBD2 (6 bases). The CDR3 is 15 residues long. V was cut by 5 bases and J by 0 bases, with 13 bases left in between. Germline values: CDR1 MNHEY, CDR2 SVGEGT. Here the CDR3 reads CASSGTPTYQETQYF. The CDR3, as DNA: TGTGCCAGCAGTGGGACTCCTACCTACCAAGAGACCCAGTACTTC.

The chain has TRBV2 and TRBJ1-4; 12 positions match TRBD1. The V gene end was trimmed by 6 bases and the J gene end by 8 bases; junction bases not matched to a gene: 4. Per the germline V gene, CDR1 is SNHLY and CDR2 is FYNNEI. The CDR3 runs 14 residues. CDR3 loop: CASRGQGAREKLFF. CDR3 in DNA: TGTGCCAGCAGGGGACAGGGGGCGAGGGAAAAACTGTTTTTT.

This sequence joins TRBV5-6 and TRBJ1-1; D is ambiguous. The V and J ends lost 2 bases and 8 bases respectively, with 10 bases between them. Germline CDR1 SGHDT, CDR2 YYEEEE. The CDR3 covers 12 residues. The CDR3 region has the DNA TGTGCCAGCAGCTTTGGAGGTTCGGAAGCTTTCTTT. Protein product: CASSFGGSEAFF.

Comments on this clone: Other DNA sequences of this sample code for an identical CDR3. V is TRBV11-2 and J is TRBJ1-2; 7 nucleotides match TRBD1. This CDR3 contains 14 residues. Germline V gives CDR1 SGHAT, CDR2 FQNNGV. J was trimmed by 0 bases and V by 5 bases; bases with no gene match: 3. Here the CDR3 DNA reads TGTGCCAGCAGCCTGACAGGGCCTAACTATGGCTACACCTTC. Residues: CASSLTGPNYGYTF.

This chain links TRBV6-5 with TRBJ1-3; D is unresolved. The CDR3 is 13 residues long. Germline values: CDR1 MNHEY, CDR2 SVGAGI. Trimming stripped 5 bases from V and 5 bases from J, with 10 bases between. CDR3 sequence: CASSRSVRNTIYF. DNA for the CDR3: TGTGCCAGCAGTCGCAGCGTACGAAACACCATATATTTT.

The J gene is TRBJ1-3, the V gene TRBV15, with D unresolved. The germline V gene encodes CDR1 LNHNV and CDR2 YYDKDF (reference sequence). The CDR3 has 15 residues. The V end was cut by 0 bases, the J end by 2 bases, with 8 bases between. CDR3 loop: CATSRDGGAGNTIYF. CDR3 DNA: TGTGCCACCAGCAGAGATGGTGGTGCTGGAAACACCATATATTTT. The full variable domain, its missing parts supplied by reference TRBV15 and TRBJ1-3, is DAMVIQNPRYQVTQFGKPVTLSCSQTLNHNVMYWYQQKSSQAPKLLFHYYDKDFNNEADTPDNFQSRRPNTSFCFLDIRSPGLGDTAMYLCATSRDGGAGNTIYFGEGSWLTVV.

This chain links TRBV19 with TRBJ1-4, with a weak D call TRBD1 (6 bases). Germline lookup yields CDR1 LNHDA and CDR2 SQIVND (reference sequence). The CDR3 length is 14 residues. V lost 5 bases, J lost 0 bases, and 7 bases lay in between. The CDR3 DNA is TGTGCCAGTAGTTGGACAGCAACTAATGAAAAACTGTTTTTT. Residues: CASSWTATNEKLFF.

The rearrangement joins TRBV9 to TRBJ2-1; the D is unclear. The V end lost 3 bases, the J end lost 5 bases, and 12 bases lay between the germline ends. The germline V gene has CDR1 SGDLS and CDR2 YYNGEE. The CDR3 is made up of 14 amino acids. CDR3 in amino acids: CASSASSDNNEQFF. The DNA of the CDR3 is TGTGCCAGCAGCGCCTCCTCGGATAACAATGAGCAGTTCTTC.

This rearrangement joins TRBV2 to TRBJ2-4, with D unresolved. This CDR3 is built from 16 residues. Between the trimmed V and J ends, which lost 2 bases and 0 bases, there was a span of 11 bases. Germline V CDR1 and CDR2: SNHLY, FYNNEI. The CDR3 region is CASSERKEIAKNIQYF. CDR3 sequence (DNA): TGTGCCAGCAGTGAAAGGAAGGAGATAGCCAAAAACATTCAGTACTTC.

The chain recombines TRBV7-9 with TRBJ1-2; no reliable D call. In germline, CDR1 is SEHNR, CDR2 FQNEAQ (reference sequence). The V and J ends lost 5 bases and 5 bases respectively, with 9 bases between them. There are 12 residues in the CDR3. The CDR3 loop is CASSVGFYGYTF. The CDR3 DNA reads as TGTGCCAGCAGCGTCGGATTTTATGGCTACACCTTC.

The V and J genes are TRBV30 and TRBJ2-5, with D possibly matching TRBD2 (6 bases). V was clipped by 5 bases and J by 0 bases, with 7 bases between them. Per germline, CDR1 GTSNPN and CDR2 SVGIG (reference sequence). The CDR3 runs to 12 residues. In DNA form, the CDR3 reads TGTGCCTGGGGGGACTACCAAGAGACCCAGTACTTC. Protein product: CAWGDYQETQYF.